This TCR beta chain is from a study of CD8 T cells in ankylosing spondylitis. TCRdb independently ran MiXCR on the 5' RACE reads; one entry per CDR3 protein. Of 800,000 to 900,000 distinct CDR3 sequences listed, about 11% are singletons. Study conclusions and caveats: About 8 highly homologous variants made up a TCR beta motif, and this motif appeared characteristic of ankylosing spondylitis blood. Clones that were linked to disease were CD8+ and were relatively rare in peripheral blood. Disease-associated clones were reportedly significantly overrepresented in matched ankylosing spondylitis synovial fluid.

About this clonotype itself: What it recognizes is unknown.

This CDR3 is 12 amino acids long. The germline V gene encodes CDR1 MNHNY and CDR2 SVGAGI (reference sequence). The V and J ends lost 10 bases and 5 bases respectively, with 14 bases between them. This sequence was found in a male donor with ankylosing spondylitis. The chain combines TRBV6-6 with TRBJ2-5; a possible D gene is TRBD2 (5 bases). The sequencing sample was made of blood, either unsorted or a sorted T cell fraction (not recorded which). The CDR3 DNA reads TGTGCCACTTCCTTCGGGGAGGAGACCCAGTACTTC. Protein: CATSFGEETQYF.